Presented here are 23 T cell receptor beta chains from one specimen sequenced in a study of T cell repertoires in cytomegalovirus infection. TCRdb reprocessed the reads with MiXCR, giving one entry per CDR3 protein. Of just under 550,000 distinct CDR3 sequences in the sample, about a quarter were seen once. Specimen: PBMCs. The receptors shown here come from a human donor in good health (CMV status not recorded). Some clones in this sample may be carry-over from other donors' samples.

This clonotype was counted only a few times. The rearrangement links TRBV18 to TRBJ2-2; 12 bases agree with TRBD2. The ends lost 3 bases at V and 3 bases at J; junction bases unmatched: 5. Germline-derived CDR1 and CDR2 are KGHSH and LQKENI. CDR3 size: 17 residues. CDR3 amino acids: CASSPLRTSGDTGELFF. In nucleotides, the CDR3 is TGTGCCAGCTCACCGCTACGGACTAGCGGGGACACCGGGGAGCTGTTTTTT. The variable domain in full, completed from reference TRBV18 and TRBJ2-2, reads NAGVMQNPRHLVRRRGQEARLRCSPMKGHSHVYWYRQLPEEGLKFMVYLQKENIIDESGMPKERFSAEFPKEGPSILRIQQVVRGDSAAYFCASSPLRTSGDTGELFFGEGSRLTVL.

The V gene is TRBV6-2 or TRBV6-3, the J gene TRBJ2-2; perhaps TRBD2 as D (6 bases). CDR1 and CDR2 from the germline V gene are MNHEY and SVGEGT. The CDR3 is 13 residues long. Deletions cut 11 bases from V and 2 bases from J, with 12 bases between. This chain's CDR3 is CAGNSGNTGELFF. The DNA for the CDR3 is TGTGCCGGAAATAGCGGAAACACCGGGGAGCTGTTTTTT.

The V call is TRBV5-1, the J call TRBJ2-3; 7 positions agree with TRBD2. The V segment lost 4 bases and the J segment 1 base; nucleotides outside the gene matches: 6. The germline CDR1 and CDR2 sequences are SGHRS and YFSETQ. The CDR3 extends over 15 amino acids. DNA for the CDR3: TGCGCCAGCAGCGAACTAACTAGCGGCACAGATACGCAGTATTTT. The encoded protein is CASSELTSGTDTQYF.

This clonotype has a count of ten or more. The chain carries TRBV7-2 and TRBJ2-1; D remains ambiguous. Per germline, CDR1 SGHTA and CDR2 FQGNSA. V dropped 1 base and J dropped 0 bases, with 10 bases sitting between them. The CDR3 contains 16 residues. DNA of the CDR3: TGTGCCAGCAGCTTAGGTAGCAAGAGCTCCTACAATGAGCAGTTCTTC. Translating gives CASSLGSKSSYNEQFF.

This clonotype has at least ten counts. CDR3 protein: CASSSGQGAYNEQFF. CDR3 bases: TGTGCCAGCAGCTCCGGACAGGGGGCGTACAATGAGCAGTTCTTC. The chain couples TRBV7-2 to TRBJ2-1; 11 bases line up with TRBD1. The germline CDR1 and CDR2 sequences are SGHTA and FQGNSA. This CDR3 comprises 15 residues. V was pared by 4 bases and J by 4 bases, with 3 bases of the junction left unmatched.

This clonotype was seen only a few times. CDR3 in amino acids: CASSLARTMNTEAFF. CDR3 DNA sequence: TGTGCCAGCAGCTTAGCGAGAACTATGAACACTGAAGCTTTCTTT. V is TRBV7-2 and J is TRBJ1-1; D is uncertain. The CDR3 contains 15 residues. The V gene lost 0 bases and the J gene lost 0 bases, with 8 bases spanning the gap. Germline V gives CDR1 SGHTA, CDR2 FQGNSA.

This clonotype was seen repeatedly, ten times or more. This sequence joins TRBV7-6 and TRBJ1-2; D unresolved. Germline loops: CDR1 SGHVS, CDR2 FNYEAQ. V was trimmed by 5 bases and J by 5 bases, leaving 9 bases between them. CDR3 size: 12 residues. The CDR3 DNA reads TGTGCCAGCAGCCAGACGGGGTATGGCTACACCTTC. It is translated as CASSQTGYGYTF.

The J gene is TRBJ1-5, the V gene TRBV7-8; D gene uncertain. The CDR3 length is 13 residues. Germline CDR1 SGHVS, CDR2 FQNEAQ. V was trimmed by 5 bases and J by 11 bases, leaving 16 bases between them. CDR3 protein: CASSPSGTGAQHF. The DNA for the CDR3 is TGTGCCAGCAGCCCCTCTGGCACGGGAGCCCAGCATTTT.

In this sample, this clonotype turned up a few times. The V call is TRBV5-1, the J call TRBJ2-5, with a tentative D call TRBD2 (6 bases). The CDR3 spans 16 residues. The V and J ends lost 4 bases and 4 bases respectively, with 20 bases between them. Per germline, CDR1 SGHRS and CDR2 YFSETQ. This CDR3 reads CASSPRGEARGETQYF. The CDR3 region has the DNA TGCGCCAGCAGCCCTCGAGGGGAGGCGCGGGGAGAGACCCAGTACTTC.

This clonotype was counted ten times or more. The V gene is TRBV7-2, the J gene TRBJ2-7; 9 bases are a match to TRBD2. The germline CDR1 and CDR2 sequences are SGHTA and FQGNSA. This CDR3 region has 14 residues. With V trimmed by 5 bases and J by 4 bases, 6 bases remained unmatched. The CDR3 loop reads CASSPVAGEYEQYV. The CDR3 DNA is TGTGCCAGCAGCCCTGTAGCGGGAGAGTACGAGCAGTACGTC.

The DNA of the CDR3 is TGTGCCAGCAGGTCCGGGTTTTCTGCGGCGTATTTT. Translation gives CASRSGFSAAYF. The chain couples TRBV5-8 to TRBJ2-3; no clear D. Germline CDR1 SGHTS, CDR2 YDEGEE. V was trimmed by 5 bases and J by 14 bases, leaving 18 bases between them. CDR3 length: 12 amino acids.

This clonotype was seen a handful of times. The gene calls are TRBV20-1 and TRBJ2-1; a weak D match, TRBD1 (6 bases). Germline values: CDR1 DFQATT, CDR2 SNEGSKA (reference sequence). The CDR3 loop spans 13 amino acids. Trimming pared 0 bases from V and 8 bases from J, leaving 11 bases between. CDR3 protein: CSAREGHQDEQFF. CDR3 nucleotides: TGCAGTGCTAGAGAGGGACATCAGGATGAGCAGTTCTTC.

J is TRBJ2-1 and V is TRBV6-1, with D unclear. V was trimmed by 2 bases and J by 7 bases, leaving 9 bases between them. This CDR3 contains 13 residues. CDR1 and CDR2 from the germline V gene are MNHNS and SASEGT. In DNA, the CDR3 is TGTGCCAGCAGTGAACTGGGCTGGAATGAGCAGTTCTTC. Translating gives CASSELGWNEQFF.

The V and J genes are TRBV5-1 and TRBJ2-1; 11 positions agree with TRBD2. Unmatched junction bases numbered 9, after V lost 4 bases and J lost 9 bases. This CDR3 comprises 15 residues. Germline V gene sequence: CDR1 SGHRS, CDR2 YFSETQ. In DNA, the CDR3 is TGCGCCAGCAGCGGGTGGCTAGCGGGAGGAGGTGAGCAGTTCTTC. It yields the protein CASSGWLAGGGEQFF.

This clonotype was seen many times. This rearrangement joins TRBV7-2 to TRBJ2-7; 10 positions match TRBD2. Germline CDR1 SGHTA, CDR2 FQGNSA. Trimming took 7 bases from V and 0 from J; bases not matched to a gene: 15. The CDR3 covers 18 residues. CDR3 region: CASTPGRRLAGDSYEQYF. The CDR3 DNA sequence: TGTGCCAGCACCCCTGGCCGGAGACTAGCGGGCGACTCCTACGAGCAGTACTTC.

This clonotype was detected only a few times. This chain connects TRBV6-2 or TRBV6-3 to TRBJ1-1; 7 bases align to TRBD1. Trimming cost V 5 bases and J 4 bases; bases outside gene matches: 10. There are 15 residues in the CDR3. Germline CDR1 is MNHEY and CDR2 is SVGEGT. The CDR3 sequence: CASSTQTGFSTEAFF. CDR3 coding DNA: TGTGCCAGCAGTACACAGACAGGGTTCTCCACTGAAGCTTTCTTT.

This clonotype occurred once. The chain's CDR3 is CATSGRPGPSHEQYF. The CDR3 DNA reads as TGTGCCACCAGTGGTCGTCCGGGACCATCCCACGAGCAGTACTTC. The chain carries TRBV24-1 and TRBJ2-7, with D perhaps given as TRBD1 or TRBD2 (5 bases each). Trimming took off 5 bases at V and 5 bases at J, with 18 bases between the two ends. Germline V CDR1 and CDR2: KGHDR, SFDVKD. The CDR3 runs to 15 residues.

This clonotype was seen more than once but under ten times. This rearrangement joins TRBV23-1 to TRBJ1-5; D might be TRBD1 (5 bases). TRBV23-1 is known as an ORF, though its function is uncertain. There are 17 residues in the CDR3. Trimming took 0 bases from V and 3 from J, leaving 15 bases between them. The CDR3 DNA follows: TGCGCCAGCAGTCAATCACGGGGGTATCCCAACAATCAGCCCCAGCATTTT. This gives the protein CASSQSRGYPNNQPQHF.

Only a few counts were recorded for this clonotype. The V and J genes are TRBV12-3 or TRBV12-4 and TRBJ1-6; D is undetermined. This CDR3 has 15 residues. The germline V and J ends were trimmed by 6 bases and 8 bases, with 17 bases remaining between them. This chain's CDR3 is CASRALGWSDSPLHF. The CDR3 nucleotides are TGTGCCAGCAGGGCCCTCGGGTGGAGCGATTCACCCCTCCACTTT.

This clonotype was seen only a few times. The CDR3 loop reads CASSPWDSTNQETQYF. In DNA, the CDR3 is TGTGCCAGCAGCCCATGGGACAGTACTAATCAAGAGACCCAGTACTTC. The gene calls are TRBV7-8 and TRBJ2-5; 7 nucleotides agree with TRBD1. The CDR3 consists of 16 residues. Germline V gene sequence: CDR1 SGHVS, CDR2 FQNEAQ. Trimming at V came to 5 bases and at J to 2 bases, leaving 11 bases not matched to a gene.

The chain recombines TRBV6-6 with TRBJ2-5, with D unclear. Per the germline V gene, CDR1 is MNHNY and CDR2 is SVGAGI (reference sequence). This CDR3 contains 17 residues. Trimming took 2 bases from V and 4 from J, leaving 20 bases between them. The CDR3 spells CASSYLNDLLRGETQYF. The CDR3 DNA reads as TGTGCCAGCAGTTACCTCAATGACTTACTCCGTGGAGAGACCCAGTACTTC.

This clonotype was found a few times. The gene calls are TRBV29-1 and TRBJ2-3; TRBD2 agrees at 14 bases. The CDR3 has 15 amino acids. V lost 6 bases, J lost 5 bases, and 7 bases stayed unmatched. In germline, CDR1 is SQVTM, CDR2 ANQGSEA. For the CDR3, the DNA is TGCAGCGTGATGGGACTAGCGGGAGTGGTAGATACGCAGTATTTT. It specifies CSVMGLAGVVDTQYF.

This clonotype was counted ten times or more. The rearrangement uses TRBV7-2 and TRBJ2-1; TRBD1 agrees at 9 bases. Per the germline V gene, CDR1 is SGHTA and CDR2 is FQGNSA. Unmatched junction bases numbered 4, after V lost 2 bases and J lost 2 bases. The CDR3 has 16 amino acids. As DNA, the CDR3 is TGTGCCAGCAGCTTAATGGGACAGGGTACCTACAATGAGCAGTTCTTC. Translated: CASSLMGQGTYNEQFF.